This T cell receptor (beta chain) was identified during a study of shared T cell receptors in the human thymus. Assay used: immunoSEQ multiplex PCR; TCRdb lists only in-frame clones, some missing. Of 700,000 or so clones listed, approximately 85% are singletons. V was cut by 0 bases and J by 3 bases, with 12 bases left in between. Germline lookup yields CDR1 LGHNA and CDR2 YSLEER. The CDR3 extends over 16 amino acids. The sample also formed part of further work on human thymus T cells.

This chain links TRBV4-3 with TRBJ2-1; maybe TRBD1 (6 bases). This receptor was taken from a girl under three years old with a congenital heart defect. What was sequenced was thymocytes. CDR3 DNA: TGCGCCAGCAGCCAAGAGGAAGGGGGAAACTACAATGAGCAGTTCTTC. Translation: CASSQEEGGNYNEQFF.